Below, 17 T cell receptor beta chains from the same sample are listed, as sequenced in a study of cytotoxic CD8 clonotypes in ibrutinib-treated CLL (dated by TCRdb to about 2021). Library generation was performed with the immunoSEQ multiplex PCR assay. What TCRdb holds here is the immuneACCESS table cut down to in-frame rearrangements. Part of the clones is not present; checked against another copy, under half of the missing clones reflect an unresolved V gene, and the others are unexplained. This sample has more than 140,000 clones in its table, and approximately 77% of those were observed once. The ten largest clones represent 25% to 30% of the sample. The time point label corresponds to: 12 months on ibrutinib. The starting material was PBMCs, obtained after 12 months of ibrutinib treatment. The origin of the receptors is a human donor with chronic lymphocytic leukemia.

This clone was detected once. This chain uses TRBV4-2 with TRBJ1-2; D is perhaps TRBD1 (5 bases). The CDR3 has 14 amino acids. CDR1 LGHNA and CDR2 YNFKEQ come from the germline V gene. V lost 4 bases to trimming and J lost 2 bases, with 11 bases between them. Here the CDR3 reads CASSRRQSNYGYTF. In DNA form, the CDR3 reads TGTGCCAGCAGCCGTAGACAGTCGAACTATGGCTACACCTTC.

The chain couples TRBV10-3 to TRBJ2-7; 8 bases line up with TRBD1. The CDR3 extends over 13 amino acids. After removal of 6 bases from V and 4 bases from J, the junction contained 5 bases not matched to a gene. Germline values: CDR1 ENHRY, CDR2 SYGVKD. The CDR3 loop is CAIRETGEYEQYF. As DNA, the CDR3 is TGTGCCATCAGAGAGACAGGGGAATACGAGCAGTACTTC.

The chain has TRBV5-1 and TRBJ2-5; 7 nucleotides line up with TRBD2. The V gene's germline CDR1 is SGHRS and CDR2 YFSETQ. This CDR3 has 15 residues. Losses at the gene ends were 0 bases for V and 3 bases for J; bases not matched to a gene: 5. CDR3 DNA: TGCGCCAGCAGCTTGGTTCTAGCGGCCGAAGAGACCCAGTACTTC. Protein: CASSLVLAAEETQYF.

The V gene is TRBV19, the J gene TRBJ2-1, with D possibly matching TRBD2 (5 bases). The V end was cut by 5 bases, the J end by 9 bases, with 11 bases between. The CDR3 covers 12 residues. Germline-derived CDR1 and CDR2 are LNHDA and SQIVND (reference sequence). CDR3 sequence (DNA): TGTGCCAGTAGTCCTGCGGGCGGTGAGCAGTTCTTC. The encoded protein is CASSPAGGEQFF.

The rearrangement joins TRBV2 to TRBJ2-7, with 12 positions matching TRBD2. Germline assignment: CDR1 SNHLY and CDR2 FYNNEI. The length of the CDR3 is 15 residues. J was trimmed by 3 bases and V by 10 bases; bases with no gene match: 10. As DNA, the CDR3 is TGTGCCACAGAGACTAGCGGGAGTGGGAACTACGAGCAGTACTTC. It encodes CATETSGSGNYEQYF.

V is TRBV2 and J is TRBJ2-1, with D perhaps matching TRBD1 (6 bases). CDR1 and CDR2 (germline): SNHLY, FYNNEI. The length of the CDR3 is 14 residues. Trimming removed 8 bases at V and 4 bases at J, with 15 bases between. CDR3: CASQPGAMYNEQFF. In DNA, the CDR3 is TGTGCCAGCCAACCAGGGGCCATGTACAATGAGCAGTTCTTC. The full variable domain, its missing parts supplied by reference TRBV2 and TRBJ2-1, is EPEVTQTPSHQVTQMGQEVILRCVPISNHLYFYWYRQILGQKVEFLVSFYNNEISEKSEIFDDQFSVERPDGSNFTLKIRSTKLEDSAMYFCASQPGAMYNEQFFGPGTRLTVL.

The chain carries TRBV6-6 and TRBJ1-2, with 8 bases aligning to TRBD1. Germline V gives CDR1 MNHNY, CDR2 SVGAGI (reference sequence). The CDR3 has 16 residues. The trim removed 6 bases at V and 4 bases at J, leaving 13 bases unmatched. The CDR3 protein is CASSRDRSRGGYGYTF. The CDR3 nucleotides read TGTGCCAGCAGCAGGGACAGGAGCCGCGGGGGCTATGGCTACACCTTC.

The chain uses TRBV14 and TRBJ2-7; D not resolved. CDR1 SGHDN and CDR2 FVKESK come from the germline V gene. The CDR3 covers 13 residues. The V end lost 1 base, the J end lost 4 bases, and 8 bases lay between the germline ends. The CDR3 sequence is CASSQAEAYEQYF. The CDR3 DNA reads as TGTGCCAGCAGCCAAGCTGAAGCGTACGAGCAGTACTTC.

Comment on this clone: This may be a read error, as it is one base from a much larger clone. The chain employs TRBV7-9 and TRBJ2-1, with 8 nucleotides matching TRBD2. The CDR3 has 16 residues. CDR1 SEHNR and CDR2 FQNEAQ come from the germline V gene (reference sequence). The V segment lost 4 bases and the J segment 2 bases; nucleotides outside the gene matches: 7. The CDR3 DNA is TGTGCCAGCAGCTCGGGGACTAGAGGGGCCTACAATGAGCAGTTCTTC. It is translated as CASSSGTRGAYNEQFF.

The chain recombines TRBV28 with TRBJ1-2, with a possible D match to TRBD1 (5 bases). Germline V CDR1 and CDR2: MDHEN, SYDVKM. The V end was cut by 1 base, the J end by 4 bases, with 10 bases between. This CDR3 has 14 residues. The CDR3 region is CASSLYGAGYGYTF. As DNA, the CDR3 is TGTGCCAGCAGTTTATATGGGGCTGGCTATGGCTACACCTTC.

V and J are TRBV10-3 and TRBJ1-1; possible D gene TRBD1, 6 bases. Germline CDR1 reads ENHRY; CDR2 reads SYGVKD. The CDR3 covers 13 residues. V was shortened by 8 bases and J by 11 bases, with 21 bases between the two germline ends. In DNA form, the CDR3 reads TGTGCCATCGTTTCCCGGGACACCCATGAGGCTTTCTTT. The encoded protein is CAIVSRDTHEAFF.

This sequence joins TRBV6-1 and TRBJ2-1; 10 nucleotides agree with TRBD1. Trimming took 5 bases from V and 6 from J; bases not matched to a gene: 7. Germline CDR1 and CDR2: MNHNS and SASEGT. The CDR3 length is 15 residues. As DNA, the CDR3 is TGTGCCAGCAGTAAGGGGACAGGGGCCGGCAATGAGCAGTTCTTC. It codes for CASSKGTGAGNEQFF.

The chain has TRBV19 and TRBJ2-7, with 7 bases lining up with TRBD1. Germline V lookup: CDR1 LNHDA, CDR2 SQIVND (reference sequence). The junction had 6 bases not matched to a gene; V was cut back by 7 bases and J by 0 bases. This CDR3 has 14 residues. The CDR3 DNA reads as TGTGCCAGTACAGGGGGTGGGAGCTCCTACGAGCAGTACTTC. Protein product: CASTGGGSSYEQYF.

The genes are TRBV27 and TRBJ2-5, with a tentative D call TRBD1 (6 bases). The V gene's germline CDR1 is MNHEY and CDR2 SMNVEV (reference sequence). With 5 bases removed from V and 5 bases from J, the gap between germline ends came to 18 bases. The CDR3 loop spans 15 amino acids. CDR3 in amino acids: CASSPGDGTGETQYF. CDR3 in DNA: TGTGCCAGCAGTCCAGGGGACGGGACGGGGGAGACCCAGTACTTC.

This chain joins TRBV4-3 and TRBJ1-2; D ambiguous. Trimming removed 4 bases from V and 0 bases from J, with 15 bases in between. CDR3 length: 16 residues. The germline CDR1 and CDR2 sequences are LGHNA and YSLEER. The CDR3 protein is CASSPVRFSANYGYTF. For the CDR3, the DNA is TGCGCCAGCAGCCCCGTTCGATTCAGCGCTAACTATGGCTACACCTTC.

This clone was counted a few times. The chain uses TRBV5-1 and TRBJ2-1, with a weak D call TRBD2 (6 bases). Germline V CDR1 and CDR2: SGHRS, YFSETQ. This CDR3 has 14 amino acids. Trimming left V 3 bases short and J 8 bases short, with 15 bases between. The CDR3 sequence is CASSWRETWDEQFF. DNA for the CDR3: TGCGCCAGCAGCTGGCGGGAAACGTGGGATGAGCAGTTCTTC.

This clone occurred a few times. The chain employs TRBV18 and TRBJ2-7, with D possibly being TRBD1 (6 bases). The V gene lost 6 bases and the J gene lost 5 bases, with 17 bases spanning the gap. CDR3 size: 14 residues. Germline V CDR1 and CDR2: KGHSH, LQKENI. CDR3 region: CASSLQGLEDEQYF. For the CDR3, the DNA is TGTGCCAGCTCCTTACAGGGCCTGGAGGACGAGCAGTACTTC.